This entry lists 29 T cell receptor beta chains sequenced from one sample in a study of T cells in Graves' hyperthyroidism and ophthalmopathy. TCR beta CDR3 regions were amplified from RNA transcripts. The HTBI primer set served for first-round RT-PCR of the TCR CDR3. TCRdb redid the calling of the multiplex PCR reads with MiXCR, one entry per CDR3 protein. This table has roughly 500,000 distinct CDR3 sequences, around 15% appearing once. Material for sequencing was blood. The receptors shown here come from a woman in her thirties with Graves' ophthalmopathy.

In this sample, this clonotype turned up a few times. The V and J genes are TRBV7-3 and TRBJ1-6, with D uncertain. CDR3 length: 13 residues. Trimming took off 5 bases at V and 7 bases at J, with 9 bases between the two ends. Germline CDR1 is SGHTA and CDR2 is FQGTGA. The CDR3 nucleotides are TGTGCCAGCAGCGAAAATGGAAATTCACCCCTCCACTTT. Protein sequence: CASSENGNSPLHF.

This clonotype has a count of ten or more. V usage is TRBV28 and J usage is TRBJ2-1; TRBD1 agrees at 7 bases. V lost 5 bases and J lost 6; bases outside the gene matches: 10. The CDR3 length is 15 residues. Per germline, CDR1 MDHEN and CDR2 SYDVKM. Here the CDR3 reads CASSPDRSIFNEQFF. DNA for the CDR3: TGTGCCAGCAGTCCGGACAGGAGTATTTTCAATGAGCAGTTCTTC.

CDR3 sequence: CASSTDRGPYEQYF. DNA for the CDR3: TGTGCCAGCAGCACCGACAGGGGGCCGTACGAGCAGTACTTC. The chain employs TRBV7-2 and TRBJ2-7; 10 nucleotides align to TRBD1. The V and J ends lost 5 bases and 4 bases, in that order; junction bases with no gene match: 5. The CDR3 is made up of 14 amino acids. The germline CDR1 and CDR2 sequences are SGHTA and FQGNSA.

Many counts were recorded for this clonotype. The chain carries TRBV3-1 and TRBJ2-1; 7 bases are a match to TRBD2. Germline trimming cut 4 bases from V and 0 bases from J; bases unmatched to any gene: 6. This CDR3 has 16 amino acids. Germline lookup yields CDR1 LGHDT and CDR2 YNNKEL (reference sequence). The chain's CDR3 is CASSPPSGLSYNEQFF. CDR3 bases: TGTGCCAGCAGCCCACCTAGCGGCCTCTCCTACAATGAGCAGTTCTTC.

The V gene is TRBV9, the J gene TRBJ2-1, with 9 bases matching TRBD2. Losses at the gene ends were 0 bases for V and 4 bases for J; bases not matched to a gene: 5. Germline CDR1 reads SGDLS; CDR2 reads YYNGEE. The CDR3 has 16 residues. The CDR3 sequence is CASSVGLAGLYNEQFF. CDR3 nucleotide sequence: TGTGCCAGCAGCGTAGGGCTAGCGGGGTTATACAATGAGCAGTTCTTC.

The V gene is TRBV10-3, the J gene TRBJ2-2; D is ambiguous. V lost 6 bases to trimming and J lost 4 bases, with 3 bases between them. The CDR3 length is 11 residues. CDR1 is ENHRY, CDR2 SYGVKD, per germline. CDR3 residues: CAIRSTGELFF. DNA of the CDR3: TGTGCCATCAGGAGCACCGGGGAGCTGTTTTTT.

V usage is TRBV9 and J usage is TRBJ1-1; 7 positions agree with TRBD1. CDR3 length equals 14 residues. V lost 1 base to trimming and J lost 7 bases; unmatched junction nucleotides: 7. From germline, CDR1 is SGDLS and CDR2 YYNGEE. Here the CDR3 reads CASSVTGANFEAFF. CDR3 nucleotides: TGTGCCAGCAGCGTAACAGGGGCCAATTTTGAAGCTTTCTTT. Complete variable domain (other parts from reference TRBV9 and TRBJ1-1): DSGVTQTPKHLITATGQRVTLRCSPRSGDLSVYWYQQSLDQGLQFLIQYYNGEERAKGNILERFSAQQFPDLHSELNLSSLELGDSALYFCASSVTGANFEAFFGQGTRLTVV.

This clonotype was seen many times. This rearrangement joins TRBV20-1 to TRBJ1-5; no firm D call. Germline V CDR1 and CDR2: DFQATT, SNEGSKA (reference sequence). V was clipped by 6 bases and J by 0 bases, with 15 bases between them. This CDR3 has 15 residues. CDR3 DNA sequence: TGCAGTGCGGAACCCTGGACGGCTAGCAATCAGCCCCAGCATTTT. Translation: CSAEPWTASNQPQHF.

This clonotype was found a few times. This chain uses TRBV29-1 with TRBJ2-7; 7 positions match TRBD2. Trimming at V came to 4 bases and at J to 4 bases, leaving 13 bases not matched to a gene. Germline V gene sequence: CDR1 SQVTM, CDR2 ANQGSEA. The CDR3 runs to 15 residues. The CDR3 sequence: CSVAPGRGSRYEQYF. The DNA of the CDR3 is TGCAGCGTTGCCCCTGGACGCGGGAGTAGGTACGAGCAGTACTTC.

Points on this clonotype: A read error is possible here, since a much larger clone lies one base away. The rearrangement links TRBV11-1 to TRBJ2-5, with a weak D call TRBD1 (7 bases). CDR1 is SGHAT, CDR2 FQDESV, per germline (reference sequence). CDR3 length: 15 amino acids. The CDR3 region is CASSLGRGSGETRYF. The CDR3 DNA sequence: TGTGCCAGCAGCTTAGGCAGGGGGTCGGGGGAGACCCGGTACTTC.

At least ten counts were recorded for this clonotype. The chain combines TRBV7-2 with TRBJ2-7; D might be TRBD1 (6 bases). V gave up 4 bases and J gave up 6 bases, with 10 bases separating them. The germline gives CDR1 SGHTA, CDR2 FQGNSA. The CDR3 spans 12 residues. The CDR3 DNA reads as TGTGCCAGCAGCTCCACAGGGCCCGAGCAGTACTTC. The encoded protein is CASSSTGPEQYF. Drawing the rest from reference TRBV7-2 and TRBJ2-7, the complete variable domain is GAGVSQSPSNKVTEKGKDVELRCDPISGHTALYWYRQSLGQGLEFLIYFQGNSAPDKSGLPSDRFSAERTGGSVSTLTIQRTQQEDSAVYLCASSSTGPEQYFGPGTRLTVT.

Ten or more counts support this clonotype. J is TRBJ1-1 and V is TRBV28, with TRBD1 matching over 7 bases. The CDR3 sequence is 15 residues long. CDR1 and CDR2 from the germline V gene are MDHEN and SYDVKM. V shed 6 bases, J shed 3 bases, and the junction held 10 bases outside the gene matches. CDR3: CASSVTGKGYTEAFF. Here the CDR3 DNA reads TGTGCCAGCAGCGTGACAGGGAAAGGGTACACTGAAGCTTTCTTT.

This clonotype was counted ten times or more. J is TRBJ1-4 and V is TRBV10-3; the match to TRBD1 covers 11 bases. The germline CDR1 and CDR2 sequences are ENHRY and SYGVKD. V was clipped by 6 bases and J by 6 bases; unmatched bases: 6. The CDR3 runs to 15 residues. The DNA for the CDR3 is TGTGCCATCAGAGGGGGACAGGGGGGTGATGAAAAACTGTTTTTT. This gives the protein CAIRGGQGGDEKLFF.

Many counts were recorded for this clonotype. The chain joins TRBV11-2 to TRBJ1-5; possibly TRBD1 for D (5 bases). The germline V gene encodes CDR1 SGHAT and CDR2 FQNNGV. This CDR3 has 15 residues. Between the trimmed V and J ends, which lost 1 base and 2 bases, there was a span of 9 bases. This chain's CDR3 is CASSLGGRGNQPQHF. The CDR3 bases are TGTGCCAGCAGCTTAGGAGGCAGGGGCAATCAGCCCCAGCATTTT.

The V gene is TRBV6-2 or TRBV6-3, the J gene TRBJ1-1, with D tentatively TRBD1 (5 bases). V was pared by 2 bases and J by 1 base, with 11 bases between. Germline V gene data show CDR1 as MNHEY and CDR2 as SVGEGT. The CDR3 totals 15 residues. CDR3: CASSYTQGWNTEAFF. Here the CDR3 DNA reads TGTGCCAGCAGTTACACCCAGGGATGGAACACTGAAGCTTTCTTT.

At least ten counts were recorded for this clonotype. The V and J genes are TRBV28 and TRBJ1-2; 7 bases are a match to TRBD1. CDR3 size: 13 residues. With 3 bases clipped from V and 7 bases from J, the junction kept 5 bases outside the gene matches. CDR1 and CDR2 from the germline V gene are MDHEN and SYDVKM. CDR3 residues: CASSFQAGGGYTF. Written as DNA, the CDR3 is TGTGCCAGCAGTTTCCAGGCAGGGGGTGGCTACACCTTC.

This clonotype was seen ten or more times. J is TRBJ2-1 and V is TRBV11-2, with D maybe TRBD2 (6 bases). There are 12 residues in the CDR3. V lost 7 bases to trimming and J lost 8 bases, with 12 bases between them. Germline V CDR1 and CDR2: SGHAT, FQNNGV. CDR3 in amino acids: CASTRGKDEQFF. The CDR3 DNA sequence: TGTGCCAGCACTCGCGGGAAAGATGAGCAGTTCTTC.

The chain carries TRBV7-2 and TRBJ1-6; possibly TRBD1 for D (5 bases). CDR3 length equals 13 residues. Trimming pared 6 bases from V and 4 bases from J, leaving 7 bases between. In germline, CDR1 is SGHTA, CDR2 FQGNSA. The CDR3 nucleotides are TGTGCCAGCAGGACAGTTTATAATTCACCCCTCCACTTT. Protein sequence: CASRTVYNSPLHF.

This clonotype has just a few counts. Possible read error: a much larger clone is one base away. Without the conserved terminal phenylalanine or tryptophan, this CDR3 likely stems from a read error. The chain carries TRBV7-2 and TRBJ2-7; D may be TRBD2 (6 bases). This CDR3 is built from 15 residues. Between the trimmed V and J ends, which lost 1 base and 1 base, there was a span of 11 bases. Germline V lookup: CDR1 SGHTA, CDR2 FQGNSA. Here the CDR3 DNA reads TGTGCCAGCAGCTTAGGGGGCGGGATTTCCTACGAGCAGTACTCC. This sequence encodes CASSLGGGISYEQYS.

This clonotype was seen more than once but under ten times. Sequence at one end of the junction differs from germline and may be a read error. CDR3 nucleotide sequence: TGTGCCGGCAGCGACTGGACTGCCGGCACCGGGGAGCTGTTTTTT. Protein: CAGSDWTAGTGELFF. The J gene is TRBJ2-2, the V gene TRBV7-9; weak D call: TRBD2 (5 bases). CDR3 size: 15 residues. Germline-derived CDR1 and CDR2 are SEHNR and FQNEAQ (reference sequence).

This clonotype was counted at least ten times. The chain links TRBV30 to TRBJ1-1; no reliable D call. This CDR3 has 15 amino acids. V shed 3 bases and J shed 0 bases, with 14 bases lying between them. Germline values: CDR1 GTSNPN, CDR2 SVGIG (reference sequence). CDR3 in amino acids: CAWSATATVNTEAFF. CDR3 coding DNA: TGTGCCTGGAGCGCGACCGCTACAGTGAACACTGAAGCTTTCTTT.

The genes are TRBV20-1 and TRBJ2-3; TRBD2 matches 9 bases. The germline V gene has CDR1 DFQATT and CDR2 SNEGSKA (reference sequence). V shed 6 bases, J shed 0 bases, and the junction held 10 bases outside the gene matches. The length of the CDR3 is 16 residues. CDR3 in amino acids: CSARRTSVASTDTQYF. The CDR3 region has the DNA TGCAGTGCCCGAAGGACTAGCGTCGCTAGCACAGATACGCAGTATTTT.

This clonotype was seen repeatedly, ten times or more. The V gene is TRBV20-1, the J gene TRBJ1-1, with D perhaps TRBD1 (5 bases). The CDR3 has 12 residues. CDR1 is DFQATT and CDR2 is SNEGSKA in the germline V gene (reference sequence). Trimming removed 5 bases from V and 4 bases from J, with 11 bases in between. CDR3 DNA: TGCAGTGCTTATAGACAGTCCACTGAAGCTTTCTTT. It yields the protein CSAYRQSTEAFF.

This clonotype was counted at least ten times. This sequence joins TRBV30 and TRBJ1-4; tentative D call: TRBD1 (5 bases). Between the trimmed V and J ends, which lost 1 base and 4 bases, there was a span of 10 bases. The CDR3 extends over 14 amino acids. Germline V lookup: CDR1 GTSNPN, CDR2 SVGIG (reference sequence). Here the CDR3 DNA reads TGTGCCTGGAGTGGCAGACAGTTTAATGAAAAACTGTTTTTT. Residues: CAWSGRQFNEKLFF. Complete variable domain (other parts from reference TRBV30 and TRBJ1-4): SQTIHQWPATLVQPVGSPLSLECTVEGTSNPNLYWYRQAAGRGLQLLFYSVGIGQISSEVPQNLSASRPQDRQFILSSKKLLLSDSGFYLCAWSGRQFNEKLFFGSGTQLSVL.

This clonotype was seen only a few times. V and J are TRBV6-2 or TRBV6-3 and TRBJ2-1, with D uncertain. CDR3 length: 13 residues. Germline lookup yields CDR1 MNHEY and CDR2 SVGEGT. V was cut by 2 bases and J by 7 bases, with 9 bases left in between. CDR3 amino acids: CASSYGSINEQFF. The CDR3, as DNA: TGTGCCAGCAGTTACGGTAGCATAAATGAGCAGTTCTTC.

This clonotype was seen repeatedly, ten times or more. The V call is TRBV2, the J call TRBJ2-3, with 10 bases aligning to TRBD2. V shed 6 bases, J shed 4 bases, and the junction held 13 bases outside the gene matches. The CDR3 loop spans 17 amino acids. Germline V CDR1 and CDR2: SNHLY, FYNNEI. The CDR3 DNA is TGTGCCAGCAGAAGCTACCTAGCGGGAGAAAGCGCAGATACGCAGTATTTT. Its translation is CASRSYLAGESADTQYF.

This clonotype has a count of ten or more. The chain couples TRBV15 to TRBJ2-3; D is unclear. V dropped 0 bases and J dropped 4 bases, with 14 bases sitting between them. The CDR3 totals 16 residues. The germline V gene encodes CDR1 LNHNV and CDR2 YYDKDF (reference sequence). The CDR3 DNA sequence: TGTGCCACCAGCAGAGATAGTCCTAAAGAAGCAGATACGCAGTATTTT. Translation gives CATSRDSPKEADTQYF.

In DNA, the CDR3 is TGTGCCAGCAATTTTTTTGGACAGGGGGCAACGAACACTGAAGCTTTCTTT. The encoded protein is CASNFFGQGATNTEAFF. V usage is TRBV2 and J usage is TRBJ1-1; 11 nucleotides line up with TRBD1. The junction had 11 bases not matched to a gene; V was cut back by 7 bases and J by 1 base. This CDR3 is built from 17 residues. The V gene's germline CDR1 is SNHLY and CDR2 FYNNEI.

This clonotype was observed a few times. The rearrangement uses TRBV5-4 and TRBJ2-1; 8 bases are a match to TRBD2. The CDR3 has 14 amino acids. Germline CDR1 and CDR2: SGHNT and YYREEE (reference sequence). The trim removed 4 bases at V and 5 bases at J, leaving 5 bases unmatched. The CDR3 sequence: CASSQGLDHNEQFF. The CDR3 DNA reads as TGTGCCAGCAGCCAGGGACTAGACCACAATGAGCAGTTCTTC.